The sequence of this T cell receptor beta chain was determined in a study of OX40 agonist ivuxolimab in advanced cancers. For the study at large: Ivuxolimab is an agonistic anti-OX40 (CD134) antibody, and patients were treated with it. While on treatment, patients had intravenous ivuxolimab at 0.01 to 10 mg/kg every 2 weeks. From roughly 23 to 90 years was the age range, with a mean of about 54 years, and roughly 80% were male.

Autoimmune disease history or systemic immunosuppression meant exclusion. TCRdb's copy holds only in-frame clones and misses some; the assay was immunoSEQ multiplex PCR. The data show 65,000 to 80,000 clones, about nine tenths seen once. This CDR3 spans 13 amino acids. V was trimmed by 0 bases and J by 6 bases, leaving 7 bases between them. Germline V gene data show CDR1 as SGHRS and CDR2 as YFSETQ. The chain couples TRBV5-1 to TRBJ2-1; D is uncertain. The sequencing here drew on CD4+ or CD8+ T cells sorted from blood, taken in a trial of the OX40 agonist ivuxolimab. This TCR came from an adult with an advanced solid tumor such as melanoma, head and neck, liver or kidney cancer. The CDR3 spells CASSLALTNEQFF. The CDR3 nucleotides are TGCGCCAGCAGCTTGGCGCTCACCAATGAGCAGTTCTTC. The complete variable domain, with remaining parts taken from reference TRBV5-1 and TRBJ2-1, reads KAGVTQTPRYLIKTRGQQVTLSCSPISGHRSVSWYQQTPGQGLQFLFEYFSETQRNKGNFPGRFSGRQFSNSRSEMNVSTLELGDSALYLCASSLALTNEQFFGPGTRLTVL.